Sequencing of this T cell receptor beta chain was carried out in a study of T cells in Graves' hyperthyroidism and ophthalmopathy. This clonotype has just one count. Its antigen is as yet unknown. RNA transcripts were the template for amplifying TCR beta CDR3 regions. HTBI primers were the set used in a first-round RT-PCR of the TCR CDR3. MiXCR, applied by TCRdb to the multiplex PCR reads, yields one record per CDR3 protein. The sample has about 500,000 distinct CDR3 sequences, around 16% seen once. Broader study findings: The model forecast ophthalmopathy, anticipating it by a median about 7 months before onset. Ophthalmopathy was distinguished from stable hyperthyroidism by 13 V-J signatures.

A roughly 9.3 ml volume of fresh peripheral blood provided the PBMCs. CDR1 is MGHRA, CDR2 YSYEKL, per germline. Germline trimming cut 4 bases from V and 1 base from J; bases unmatched to any gene: 12. The CDR3 sequence is 19 residues long. V is TRBV4-1 and J is TRBJ2-6; 8 bases fit TRBD1. The sequencing input was blood. The receptor comes from a woman younger than 45 with Graves' ophthalmopathy. The CDR3 loop reads CASSRGSGQGVSGANVLTF. CDR3 sequence (DNA): TGCGCCAGCAGCCGGGGGAGTGGACAGGGTGTTTCTGGGGCCAACGTCCTGACTTTC.